The 13 T cell receptor beta chains presented below share a single source sample, sequenced in a study of blood T cell repertoires in COVID-19. This table comes from immunoSEQ multiplex PCR, and its TCRdb copy is limited to in-frame clones, with some not included. The sample has 200,000 or so clones, about nine tenths seen once; the top ten hold roughly 2.6%. Sequencing input: PBMCs or T cells enriched from blood (not recorded which). The origin of the receptors is a woman aged 30 to 39 who had recovered from COVID-19.

CDR3 sequence (DNA): TGTGCCAGCCAATTTCCGGGGGGTGGTGAAAAACTGTTTTTT. This gives the protein CASQFPGGGEKLFF. This chain joins TRBV7-9 and TRBJ1-4, with a possible D match to TRBD1 (5 bases). V gave up 8 bases and J gave up 7 bases, with 17 bases separating them. The CDR3 has 14 residues. In germline, CDR1 is SEHNR, CDR2 FQNEAQ (reference sequence). The variable domain in full, completed from reference TRBV7-9 and TRBJ1-4, reads DTGVSQNPRHKITKRGQNVTFRCDPISEHNRLYWYRQTLGQGPEFLTYFQNEAQLEKSRLLSDRFSAERPKGSFSTLEIQRTEQGDSAMYLCASQFPGGGEKLFFGSGTQLSVL.

The chain combines TRBV7-9 with TRBJ2-7; 9 bases are shared with TRBD1. V shed 4 bases and J 0 bases; nucleotides not matched to a gene: 4. The germline V gene encodes CDR1 SEHNR and CDR2 FQNEAQ (reference sequence). The CDR3 length is 15 residues. The CDR3, as DNA: TGTGCCAGCAGCTCACGGACAGGGGACTCCTACGAGCAGTACTTC. This encodes CASSSRTGDSYEQYF.

V usage is TRBV7-3 and J usage is TRBJ1-1; 7 positions match TRBD1. Germline CDR1 reads SGHTA; CDR2 reads FQGTGA. After removal of 4 bases from V and 3 bases from J, the junction contained 5 bases not matched to a gene. The CDR3 spans 14 residues. The CDR3 sequence is CASSSAGGYTEAFF. The CDR3 DNA reads as TGTGCCAGCAGCTCCGCAGGGGGGTACACTGAAGCTTTCTTT.

V is TRBV6-5 and J is TRBJ1-3; TRBD1 agrees at 7 bases. The CDR3 contains 15 residues. Germline CDR1 reads MNHEY; CDR2 reads SVGAGI. Trimming took 4 bases from V and 2 from J; bases not matched to a gene: 5. This CDR3 is CASSSEGGAGNTIYF. The CDR3 region has the DNA TGTGCCAGCAGTTCGGAAGGGGGCGCTGGAAACACCATATATTTT.

The V and J genes are TRBV4-2 and TRBJ2-2, with D unclear. The CDR3 length is 14 residues. V was shortened by 0 bases and J by 7 bases, with 9 bases between the two germline ends. Germline CDR1 reads LGHNA; CDR2 reads YNFKEQ. This CDR3 is CASSQDNRVGELFF. The CDR3 bases are TGTGCCAGCAGCCAAGATAATAGAGTCGGGGAGCTGTTTTTT.

V usage is TRBV11-3 and J usage is TRBJ2-5; 7 bases fit TRBD1. V dropped 5 bases and J dropped 2; count of bases not matched to a gene: 8. The CDR3 has 15 amino acids. Germline assignment: CDR1 SGHNT and CDR2 YENEEA. The CDR3 DNA reads as TGTGCCAGCAGCGACCCGGGACAGCATCAAGAGACCCAGTACTTC. Protein sequence: CASSDPGQHQETQYF.

This clone was detected once. The chain recombines TRBV19 with TRBJ1-4; 12 bases line up with TRBD1. This CDR3 has 16 residues. V lost 4 bases to trimming and J lost 7 bases; unmatched junction nucleotides: 7. CDR1 and CDR2 (germline): LNHDA, SQIVND (reference sequence). DNA for the CDR3: TGTGCCAGTAGTACCGGCGTGGGACAGGGGGCTGAAAAACTGTTTTTT. Amino acids: CASSTGVGQGAEKLFF.

This clone has a single count. The V gene is TRBV9, the J gene TRBJ2-5; 8 bases are a match to TRBD2. The CDR3 spans 13 residues. V shed 4 bases and J 9 bases; nucleotides not matched to a gene: 8. Germline loops: CDR1 SGDLS, CDR2 YYNGEE. For the CDR3, the DNA is TGTGCCAGCAGCCCCGGGACTAGGGATGCCCAGTACTTC. Translation: CASSPGTRDAQYF.

The V gene is TRBV19, the J gene TRBJ1-2; maybe TRBD1 (5 bases). Germline loops: CDR1 LNHDA, CDR2 SQIVND (reference sequence). This CDR3 contains 14 residues. V was cut by 3 bases and J by 4 bases, with 12 bases left in between. This CDR3 is CASSMGLGVYGYTF. For the CDR3, the DNA is TGTGCCAGTAGTATGGGACTAGGAGTCTATGGCTACACCTTC.

This clone showed up just once. This chain uses TRBV10-3 with TRBJ2-7, with a tentative D call TRBD2 (7 bases). V was trimmed by 3 bases and J by 5 bases, leaving 14 bases between them. The CDR3 covers 14 residues. Per germline, CDR1 ENHRY and CDR2 SYGVKD. The chain's CDR3 is CAISDTGGRNEQYF. As DNA, the CDR3 is TGTGCCATCAGTGATACGGGGGGCCGTAACGAGCAGTACTTC.

The chain uses TRBV19 and TRBJ1-2, with 11 nucleotides matching TRBD1. Trimming at V came to 0 bases and at J to 8 bases, leaving 2 bases not matched to a gene. There are 14 residues in the CDR3. Germline CDR1 reads LNHDA; CDR2 reads SQIVND (reference sequence). The CDR3 region has the DNA TGTGCCAGTAGTATAGAGGACAGGGGGCACGGCTACACCTTC. This translates into CASSIEDRGHGYTF.

The rearrangement links TRBV10-3 to TRBJ2-5; D not resolved. V was cut by 6 bases and J by 5 bases, with 16 bases left in between. Germline V lookup: CDR1 ENHRY, CDR2 SYGVKD. The CDR3 is 14 residues long. The CDR3 sequence is CAISLRVEDETQYF. The CDR3 DNA reads as TGTGCCATCAGCCTCCGGGTGGAAGATGAGACCCAGTACTTC.

The chain employs TRBV11-2 and TRBJ2-7, with 8 bases fitting TRBD1. The germline gives CDR1 SGHAT, CDR2 FQNNGV. CDR3 length: 16 residues. The V segment lost 0 bases and the J segment 5 bases; nucleotides outside the gene matches: 9. CDR3 region: CASSLDRGTGFNEQYF. The CDR3 DNA follows: TGTGCCAGCAGCTTAGATAGGGGGACAGGCTTTAACGAGCAGTACTTC.